This T cell receptor (beta chain) originates from a study of cytomegalovirus exposure and HLA in healthy donors. Study-level points and caveats: TCR beta V- and J-gene trimming was later associated with a missense DCLRE1C variant.

With 60 Vbeta and 13 Jbeta primers, the PCR was carried out. How the authors handled the data: Counted up in a later analysis, unique TCR beta chains came to about 80 million, with around 11 million shared. Method: immunoSEQ multiplex PCR; TCRdb's copy keeps in-frame clones and lacks some. That table gives V, J and clone size, and the DNA gave D and trimming. This repertoire shows approximately 200,000 clones, over 60% found once; its top ten account for about a sixth. Trimming pared 1 base from V and 7 bases from J, leaving 11 bases between. Per germline, CDR1 SGHVS and CDR2 FNYEAQ. The CDR3 length is 14 residues. A remark on this clone: Its antigen is unidentified.

Sequenced sample: PBMCs. The clonotype comes from a man in his forties in good health and CMV-seronegative. This chain connects TRBV7-6 to TRBJ1-5; D ambiguous. In nucleotides, the CDR3 is TGTGCCAGCAGCTTAGGAGGGCGGGCCCAGCCCCAGCATTTT. Amino acid sequence: CASSLGGRAQPQHF.